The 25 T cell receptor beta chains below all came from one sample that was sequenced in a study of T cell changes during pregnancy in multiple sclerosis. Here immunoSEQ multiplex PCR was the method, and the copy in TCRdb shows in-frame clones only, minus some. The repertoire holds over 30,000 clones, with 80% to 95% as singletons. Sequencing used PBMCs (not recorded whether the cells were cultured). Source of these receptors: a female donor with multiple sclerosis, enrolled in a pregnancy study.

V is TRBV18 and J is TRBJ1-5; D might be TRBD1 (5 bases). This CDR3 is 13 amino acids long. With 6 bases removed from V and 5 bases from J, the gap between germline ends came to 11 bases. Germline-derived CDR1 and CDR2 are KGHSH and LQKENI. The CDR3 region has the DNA TGTGCCAGCTCCGACGACAGATATCAGCCCCAGCATTTT. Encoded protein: CASSDDRYQPQHF.

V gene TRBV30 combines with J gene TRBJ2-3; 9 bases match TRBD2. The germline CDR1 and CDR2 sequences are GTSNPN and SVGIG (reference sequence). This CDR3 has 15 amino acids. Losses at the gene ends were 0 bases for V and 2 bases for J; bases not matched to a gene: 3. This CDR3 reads CAWSVAGGSTDTQYF. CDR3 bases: TGTGCCTGGAGTGTAGCGGGAGGTTCCACAGATACGCAGTATTTT. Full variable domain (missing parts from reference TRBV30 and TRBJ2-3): SQTIHQWPATLVQPVGSPLSLECTVEGTSNPNLYWYRQAAGRGLQLLFYSVGIGQISSEVPQNLSASRPQDRQFILSSKKLLLSDSGFYLCAWSVAGGSTDTQYFGPGTRLTVL.

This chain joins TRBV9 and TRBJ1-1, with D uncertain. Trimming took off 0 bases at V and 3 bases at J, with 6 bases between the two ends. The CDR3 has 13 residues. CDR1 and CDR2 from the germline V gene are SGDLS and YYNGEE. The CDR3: CASSVVWDTEAFF. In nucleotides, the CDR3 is TGTGCCAGCAGCGTAGTGTGGGACACTGAAGCTTTCTTT. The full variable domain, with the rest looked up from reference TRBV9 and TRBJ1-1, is DSGVTQTPKHLITATGQRVTLRCSPRSGDLSVYWYQQSLDQGLQFLIQYYNGEERAKGNILERFSAQQFPDLHSELNLSSLELGDSALYFCASSVVWDTEAFFGQGTRLTVV.

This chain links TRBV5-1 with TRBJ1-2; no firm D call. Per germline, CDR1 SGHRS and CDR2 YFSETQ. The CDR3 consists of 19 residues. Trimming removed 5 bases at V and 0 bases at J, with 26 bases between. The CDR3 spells CASRRASPVPDPPNYGYTF. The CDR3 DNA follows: TGCGCCAGCAGACGTGCCTCCCCGGTGCCAGACCCCCCTAACTATGGCTACACCTTC.

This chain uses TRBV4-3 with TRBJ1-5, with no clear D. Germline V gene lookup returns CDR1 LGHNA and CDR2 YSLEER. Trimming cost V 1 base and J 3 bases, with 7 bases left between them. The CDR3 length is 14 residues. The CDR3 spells CASSQGLTNQPQHF. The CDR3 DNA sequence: TGCGCCAGCAGCCAAGGATTAACCAATCAGCCCCAGCATTTT.

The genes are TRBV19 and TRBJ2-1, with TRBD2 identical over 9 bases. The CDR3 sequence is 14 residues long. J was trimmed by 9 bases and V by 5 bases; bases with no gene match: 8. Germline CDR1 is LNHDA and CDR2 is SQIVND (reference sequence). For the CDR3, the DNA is TGTGCCAGTAGTCTTGCTAGCGGGATGGGTGAGCAGTTCTTC. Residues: CASSLASGMGEQFF.

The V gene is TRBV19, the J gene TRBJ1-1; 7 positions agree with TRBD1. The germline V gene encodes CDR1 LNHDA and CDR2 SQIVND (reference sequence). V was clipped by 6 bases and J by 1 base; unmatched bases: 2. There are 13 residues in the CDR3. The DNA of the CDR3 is TGTGCCAGTAGACAGGGGACGAACACTGAAGCTTTCTTT. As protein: CASRQGTNTEAFF.

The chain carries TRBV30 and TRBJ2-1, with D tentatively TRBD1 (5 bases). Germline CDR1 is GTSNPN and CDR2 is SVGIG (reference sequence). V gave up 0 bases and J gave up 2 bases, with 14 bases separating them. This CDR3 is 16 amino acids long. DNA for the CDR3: TGTGCCTGGAGTGTAAGGGGTAGACCGGCCTACAATGAGCAGTTCTTC. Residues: CAWSVRGRPAYNEQFF.

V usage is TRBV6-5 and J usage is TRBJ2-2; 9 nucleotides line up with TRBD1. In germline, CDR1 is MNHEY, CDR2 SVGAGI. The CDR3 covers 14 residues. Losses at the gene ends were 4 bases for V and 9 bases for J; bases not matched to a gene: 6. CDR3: CASSLGQGDRELFF. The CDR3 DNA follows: TGTGCCAGCAGTTTGGGACAGGGAGACCGGGAGCTGTTTTTT.

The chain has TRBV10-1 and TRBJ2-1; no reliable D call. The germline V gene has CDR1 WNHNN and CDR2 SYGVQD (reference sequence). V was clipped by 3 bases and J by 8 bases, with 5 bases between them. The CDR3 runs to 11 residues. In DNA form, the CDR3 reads TGCGCCAGCAGTGACGGGTATGAGCAGTTCTTC. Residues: CASSDGYEQFF.

The chain's CDR3 is CASGQPDTQYF. In nucleotides, the CDR3 is TGTGCCAGTGGGCAGCCAGATACGCAGTATTTT. V usage is TRBV7-8 and J usage is TRBJ2-3; no clear D gene. Germline CDR1 and CDR2: SGHVS and FQNEAQ. The CDR3 has 11 amino acids. V was cut by 9 bases and J by 4 bases, with 8 bases left in between.

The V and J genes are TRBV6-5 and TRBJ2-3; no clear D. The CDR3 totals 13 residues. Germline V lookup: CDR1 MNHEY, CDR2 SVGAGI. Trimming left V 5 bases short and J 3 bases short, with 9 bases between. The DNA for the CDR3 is TGTGCCAGCAGTCCCCACCTTACAGATACGCAGTATTTT. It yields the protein CASSPHLTDTQYF.

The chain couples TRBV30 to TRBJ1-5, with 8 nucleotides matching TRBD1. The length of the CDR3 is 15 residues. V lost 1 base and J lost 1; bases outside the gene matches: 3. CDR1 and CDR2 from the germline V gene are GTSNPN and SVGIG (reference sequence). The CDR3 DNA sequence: TGTGCCTGGAGTGGTGGGGACAGGAGCAATCAGCCCCAGCATTTT. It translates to CAWSGGDRSNQPQHF.

CDR3 loop: CASSLLDEGEQYF. CDR3 coding DNA: TGCGCCAGCAGCTTGTTAGACGAGGGGGAGCAGTACTTC. V gene TRBV5-1 combines with J gene TRBJ2-7; D may correspond to TRBD1 or TRBD2 (5 bases each). This CDR3 is built from 13 residues. Germline lookup yields CDR1 SGHRS and CDR2 YFSETQ. The V gene lost 1 base and the J gene lost 7 bases, with 12 bases spanning the gap.

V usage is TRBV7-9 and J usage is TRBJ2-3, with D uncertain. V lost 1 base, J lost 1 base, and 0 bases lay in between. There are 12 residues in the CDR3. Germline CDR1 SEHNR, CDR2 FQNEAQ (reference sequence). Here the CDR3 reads CASSLGTDTQYF. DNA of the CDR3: TGTGCCAGCAGCTTAGGCACAGATACGCAGTATTTT.

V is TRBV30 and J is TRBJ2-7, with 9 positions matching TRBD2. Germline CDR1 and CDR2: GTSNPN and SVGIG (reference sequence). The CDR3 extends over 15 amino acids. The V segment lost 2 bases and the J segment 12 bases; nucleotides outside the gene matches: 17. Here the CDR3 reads CAWSIGPLLAGLGYF. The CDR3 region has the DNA TGTGCCTGGAGTATCGGCCCTCTACTAGCGGGCCTGGGGTACTTC.

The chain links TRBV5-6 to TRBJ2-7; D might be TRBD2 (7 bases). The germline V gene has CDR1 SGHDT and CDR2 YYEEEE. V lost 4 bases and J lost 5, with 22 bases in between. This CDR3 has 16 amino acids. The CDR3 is CASSTLGGASTHEQYF. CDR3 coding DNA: TGTGCCAGCAGCACCCTGGGGGGGGCGTCGACGCACGAGCAGTACTTC.

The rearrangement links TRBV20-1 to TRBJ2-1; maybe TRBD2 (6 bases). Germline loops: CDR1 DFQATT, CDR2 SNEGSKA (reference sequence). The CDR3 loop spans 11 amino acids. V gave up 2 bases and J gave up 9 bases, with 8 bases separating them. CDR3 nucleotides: TGCAGTGCTAGACTAGCGAGTGAGCAGTTCTTC. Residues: CSARLASEQFF.

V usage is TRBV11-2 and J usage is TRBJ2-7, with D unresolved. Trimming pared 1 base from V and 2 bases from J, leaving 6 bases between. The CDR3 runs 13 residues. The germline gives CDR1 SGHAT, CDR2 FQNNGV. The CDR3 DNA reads TGTGCCAGCAGCTTAGTCCTCGCCTACGAGCAGTACTTC. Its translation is CASSLVLAYEQYF.

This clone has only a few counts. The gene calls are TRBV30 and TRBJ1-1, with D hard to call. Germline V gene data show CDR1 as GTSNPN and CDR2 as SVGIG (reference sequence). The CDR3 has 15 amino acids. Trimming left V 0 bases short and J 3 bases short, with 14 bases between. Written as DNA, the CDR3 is TGTGCCTGGAGTGTAATAGGCGAGGGCTACACTGAAGCTTTCTTT. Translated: CAWSVIGEGYTEAFF.

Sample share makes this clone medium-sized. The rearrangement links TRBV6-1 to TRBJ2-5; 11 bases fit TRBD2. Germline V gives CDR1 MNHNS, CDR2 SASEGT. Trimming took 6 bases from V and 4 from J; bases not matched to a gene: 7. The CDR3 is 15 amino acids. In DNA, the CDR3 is TGTGCCAGCAGCCGACTAGCGGGGAGGGGAGAGACCCAGTACTTC. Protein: CASSRLAGRGETQYF.

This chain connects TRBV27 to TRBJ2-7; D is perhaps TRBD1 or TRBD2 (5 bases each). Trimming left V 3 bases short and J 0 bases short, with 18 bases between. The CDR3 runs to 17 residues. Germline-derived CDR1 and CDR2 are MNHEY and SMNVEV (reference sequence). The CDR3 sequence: CASSFSRGGRSSYEQYF. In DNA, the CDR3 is TGTGCCAGCAGTTTCTCCCGGGGCGGGCGTAGCTCCTACGAGCAGTACTTC.

The CDR3 DNA reads as TGTGCCAGCACCCCGACTAGTGGGGTTCCTACTTCCTACGAGCAGTACTTC. Translation gives CASTPTSGVPTSYEQYF. The chain employs TRBV2 and TRBJ2-7; D might be TRBD2 (6 bases). The V end was cut by 7 bases, the J end by 1 base, with 23 bases between. The germline V gene has CDR1 SNHLY and CDR2 FYNNEI. The length of the CDR3 is 17 residues.

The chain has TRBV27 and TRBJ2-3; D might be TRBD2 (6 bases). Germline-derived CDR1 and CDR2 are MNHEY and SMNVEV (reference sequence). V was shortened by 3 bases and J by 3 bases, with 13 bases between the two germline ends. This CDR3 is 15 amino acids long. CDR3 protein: CASSLRGGRTDTQYF. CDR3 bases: TGTGCCAGCAGTTTGAGGGGAGGAAGGACAGATACGCAGTATTTT.

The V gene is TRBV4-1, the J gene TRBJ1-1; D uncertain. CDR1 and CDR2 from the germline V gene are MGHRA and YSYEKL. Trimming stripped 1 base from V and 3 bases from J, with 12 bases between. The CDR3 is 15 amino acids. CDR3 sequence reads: CASSQVLEGHTEAFF. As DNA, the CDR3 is TGCGCCAGCAGCCAAGTTCTGGAGGGCCACACTGAAGCTTTCTTT.